This T cell receptor (beta chain) was sequenced in a study of shared clonotypes between healthy human individuals. Trimming cost V 5 bases and J 5 bases; bases outside gene matches: 5. Germline V gene sequence: CDR1 MNHEY, CDR2 SVGAGI. This CDR3 spans 13 amino acids. Repertoires were generated with immunoSEQ multiplex PCR, while TCRdb's copy carries only in-frame clones and drops some. The sample shows 1 million to 1.3 million clones, approximately 78% of them seen only once. For this clone: The antigen is not known.

Study-wide results and caveats: Only blood samples were collected, and tissue repertoires likely differ. Shared clonotypes across all four donors exceeded non-shared ones in generation probability.

Memory CD4+ cells were the fraction left after CD45RA+ naive selection. This receptor was taken from a man between 18 and 29 years old in good health. Some clones in this sample may be carry-over from other donors' samples. The sample consisted of memory CD4+ T cells from PBMCs. Subset: CD45RA-negative fraction. This rearrangement joins TRBV6-5 to TRBJ2-5, with 7 bases identical to TRBD1. The CDR3 is CASSRQGVETQYF. Here the CDR3 DNA reads TGTGCCAGCAGTAGACAGGGTGTGGAGACCCAGTACTTC.